The 28 T cell receptor beta chains presented below share a single source sample, sequenced in a study of blood T cells in healthy people across ages. A J-beta primer mix and a sample-barcoded 5' primer were used in a second PCR of roughly 6 to 11 cycles. TCRdb reanalysed the 5' RACE reads using MiXCR and keeps one entry per CDR3 protein. This table holds hundreds of thousands of distinct CDR3 sequences, over 20% found once. The sequenced sample consisted of blood. Receptors were obtained from a man in his 70s in good health.

This chain uses TRBV11-2 with TRBJ1-4, with D possibly TRBD1 on 5 matching bases. This CDR3 has 14 residues. Germline V lookup: CDR1 SGHAT, CDR2 FQNNGV. The ends were cut back, 3 bases at V and 5 bases at J, with 10 bases in the middle. CDR3 residues: CASSFHNRNEKLFF. CDR3 sequence (DNA): TGTGCCAGCAGCTTCCACAACAGGAATGAAAAACTGTTTTTT.

The gene calls are TRBV6-1 and TRBJ2-2; D assignment may be TRBD1 or TRBD2 (5 bases each). The germline V gene encodes CDR1 MNHNS and CDR2 SASEGT. CDR3 length equals 12 residues. Trimming cost V 8 bases and J 6 bases, with 10 bases left between them. In nucleotides, the CDR3 is TGTGCCAGCGTTAGGGGAGCCGGGGAGCTGTTTTTT. Translating it yields CASVRGAGELFF.

The chain has TRBV5-1 and TRBJ2-5, with a weak D call TRBD2 (6 bases). Trimming took 1 base from V and 2 from J, leaving 9 bases between them. The length of the CDR3 is 14 residues. From germline, CDR1 is SGHRS and CDR2 YFSETQ. Written as DNA, the CDR3 is TGCGCCAGCAGCTTGACTAGCCCACAAGAGACCCAGTACTTC. Translating gives CASSLTSPQETQYF.

The CDR3 loop reads CASSPGLAGGGKQFF. The CDR3 DNA follows: TGTGCCAGTAGTCCGGGACTAGCGGGAGGGGGTAAGCAGTTCTTC. The V gene is TRBV19, the J gene TRBJ2-5; 16 bases are shared with TRBD2. The J call may be in error: the DNA end matches TRBJ2-1 better. The CDR3 has 15 residues. Germline assignment: CDR1 LNHDA and CDR2 SQIVND (reference sequence).

The chain links TRBV20-1 to TRBJ2-4, with 8 bases that match TRBD2. In germline, CDR1 is DFQATT, CDR2 SNEGSKA (reference sequence). The J segment lost 0 bases and the V segment lost 4 bases, leaving 5 bases of the junction unmatched. CDR3 size: 15 residues. For the CDR3, the DNA is TGCAGTGCTATTCTTGCGGGGGGAGCCAAAAACATTCAGTACTTC. It yields the protein CSAILAGGAKNIQYF.

The table lists this clonotype with a few counts. This rearrangement joins TRBV9 to TRBJ2-6; D is unclear. The length of the CDR3 is 13 residues. CDR1 and CDR2 from the germline V gene are SGDLS and YYNGEE. Trimming removed 4 bases at V and 6 bases at J, with 8 bases between. The CDR3 loop is CASSSRLANVLTF. CDR3 DNA sequence: TGTGCCAGCAGCAGCCGATTGGCCAACGTCCTGACTTTC.

V usage is TRBV4-2 and J usage is TRBJ2-3, with TRBD2 identical over 7 bases. Germline values: CDR1 LGHNA, CDR2 YNFKEQ. The ends lost 0 bases at V and 2 bases at J; junction bases unmatched: 8. This CDR3 is 17 amino acids long. The chain's CDR3 is CASSQDGASGYTDTQYF. As DNA, the CDR3 is TGTGCCAGCAGCCAAGATGGGGCTAGCGGTTACACAGATACGCAGTATTTT.

This clonotype came up a few times. The chain carries TRBV28 and TRBJ2-1; D assignment may be TRBD1 or TRBD2 (5 bases each). Trimming shortened V by 8 bases and J by 3 bases, and 14 bases separated the two germline ends. The germline V gene encodes CDR1 MDHEN and CDR2 SYDVKM. The CDR3 runs to 14 residues. CDR3 sequence: CASDSHGGYNEQFF. For the CDR3, the DNA is TGTGCCAGCGATTCGCATGGGGGCTACAATGAGCAGTTCTTC.

The chain carries TRBV6-1 and TRBJ2-1; 9 nucleotides line up with TRBD2. This CDR3 spans 16 amino acids. CDR1 and CDR2 (germline): MNHNS, SASEGT. The J segment lost 3 bases and the V segment lost 4 bases, leaving 7 bases of the junction unmatched. The CDR3 DNA sequence: TGTGCCAGCAGTGGATATCTAGCGGGGCGCTACAATGAGCAGTTCTTC. Protein product: CASSGYLAGRYNEQFF.

This clonotype was counted between two and nine times. The chain is built from TRBV27 and TRBJ1-1; D gene uncertain. The ends were cut back, 3 bases at V and 12 bases at J, with 11 bases in the middle. This CDR3 has 11 amino acids. In germline, CDR1 is MNHEY, CDR2 SMNVEV (reference sequence). CDR3 loop: CASSFSGWTFF. The CDR3 bases are TGTGCCAGCAGTTTTTCGGGGTGGACTTTCTTT.

This chain joins TRBV7-9 and TRBJ2-3; 9 positions match TRBD2. The length of the CDR3 is 17 residues. Germline V gene lookup returns CDR1 SEHNR and CDR2 FQNEAQ (reference sequence). The V segment lost 1 base and the J segment 7 bases; nucleotides outside the gene matches: 12. The CDR3 DNA reads as TGTGCCAGCAGCTTAGGGGCCTCCCAGCGGGAGGATCATACGCAGTATTTT. The encoded protein is CASSLGASQREDHTQYF.

The V and J genes are TRBV5-4 and TRBJ2-5, with TRBD1 matching 7 bases. J was trimmed by 4 bases and V by 4 bases; bases with no gene match: 7. The germline CDR1 and CDR2 sequences are SGHNT and YYREEE (reference sequence). The CDR3 spans 14 residues. CDR3: CASSRNRGRETQYF. The CDR3 coding sequence is TGTGCCAGCAGCCGAAACAGGGGACGAGAGACCCAGTACTTC.

This clonotype has a count of ten or more. The chain uses TRBV6-6 and TRBJ2-5; 9 nucleotides line up with TRBD1. The J call is in doubt because the DNA end fits TRBJ2-7 better. The germline gives CDR1 MNHNY, CDR2 SVGAGI (reference sequence). The CDR3 is 14 amino acids. The CDR3 DNA sequence: TGTGCCAGCAGTTACCCGGGACAGGGCTACGAGCAGTACTTC. Protein: CASSYPGQGYEQYF.

This clonotype showed up just a few times. The chain links TRBV7-9 to TRBJ2-5; tentatively, D is TRBD1 (5 bases). The last part of the DNA fits TRBJ2-1 better; the J call may be wrong. CDR3 length equals 12 residues. Germline CDR1 and CDR2: SEHNR and FQNEAQ (reference sequence). The CDR3 DNA reads TGTGCCAGCAGCGACAGCGTGAGTGAGCAGTTCTTC. Amino acid sequence: CASSDSVSEQFF.

CDR3 protein: CSARVGGASYEQYF. In DNA, the CDR3 is TGCAGTGCTAGAGTGGGCGGGGCCTCCTACGAGCAGTACTTC. The gene calls are TRBV20-1 and TRBJ2-7; D perhaps matches TRBD2 (6 bases). The CDR3 extends over 14 amino acids. Germline CDR1 is DFQATT and CDR2 is SNEGSKA (reference sequence). V was pared by 1 base and J by 0 bases, with 10 bases between.

The chain is built from TRBV20-1 and TRBJ1-2, with a weak D call TRBD1 (5 bases). Deletions cut 5 bases from V and 1 base from J, with 8 bases between. There are 12 residues in the CDR3. Germline values: CDR1 DFQATT, CDR2 SNEGSKA (reference sequence). CDR3 nucleotides: TGCAGTGCTGGGGACGGTAACTATGGCTACACCTTC. This sequence encodes CSAGDGNYGYTF.

This clonotype has more than one count but fewer than ten. The chain uses TRBV21-1 and TRBJ1-1; TRBD1 is taken as the D call from the table, unchecked against the DNA. TRBV21-1 has pseudogene status. The CDR3 has 15 amino acids. The CDR3 sequence: CASSALLQGNTEAFF. In DNA, the CDR3 is TGTGCCAGCAGCGCTCTTTTACAGGGGAACACTGAAGCTTTCTTT.

The V and J genes are TRBV4-1 and TRBJ1-6, with TRBD1 as a possible D gene (5 bases). Per the germline V gene, CDR1 is MGHRA and CDR2 is YSYEKL. The CDR3 spans 15 residues. Trimming stripped 0 bases from V and 10 bases from J, with 13 bases between. In DNA, the CDR3 is TGCGCCAGCAGCCAAGAGGGGCAGTCGCTGTCACCCCTCCACTTT. This translates into CASSQEGQSLSPLHF.

This clonotype was found a few times. The chain carries TRBV10-3 and TRBJ1-2; D call uncertain. Germline CDR1 reads ENHRY; CDR2 reads SYGVKD. Trimming stripped 3 bases from V and 6 bases from J, with 11 bases between. This CDR3 spans 13 amino acids. The CDR3 DNA reads as TGTGCCATCAGTGACGGAAGGGCGGATGGCTACACCTTC. The encoded protein is CAISDGRADGYTF.

This clonotype was seen a handful of times. This sequence joins TRBV12-3 or TRBV12-4 and TRBJ2-3; unclear D gene. CDR3 length: 14 amino acids. V was shortened by 7 bases and J by 2 bases, with 13 bases between the two germline ends. Here the CDR3 DNA reads TGTGCCAGCATCCACTCGGTCCCCACAGATACGCAGTATTTT. It translates to CASIHSVPTDTQYF.

This clonotype has a count of ten or more. This chain links TRBV4-3 with TRBJ2-1; tentatively, D is TRBD1 or TRBD2 (6 bases each). The CDR3 is 17 amino acids. V was pared by 0 bases and J by 2 bases, with 14 bases between. Germline assignment: CDR1 LGHNA and CDR2 YSLEER. CDR3 residues: CASSQEIRGPAYNEQFF. The DNA for the CDR3 is TGCGCCAGCAGCCAAGAAATTCGGGGGCCGGCCTACAATGAGCAGTTCTTC.

The CDR3 sequence is CASSIRGLAGGRKYNEQFF. In nucleotides, the CDR3 is TGTGCCAGTAGTATCCGCGGACTAGCGGGAGGGCGTAAGTACAATGAGCAGTTCTTC. V gene TRBV19 combines with J gene TRBJ2-1; 15 positions agree with TRBD2. This CDR3 comprises 19 residues. Unmatched junction bases numbered 10, after V lost 3 bases and J lost 4 bases. The germline V gene has CDR1 LNHDA and CDR2 SQIVND (reference sequence).

The genes are TRBV7-2 and TRBJ2-5; 9 bases align to TRBD2. The J call may be faulty, since TRBJ2-7 better matches the DNA end. Germline lookup yields CDR1 SGHTA and CDR2 FQGNSA. This CDR3 region has 15 residues. CDR3: CASSLQTSGWYEQYF. CDR3 nucleotide sequence: TGTGCCAGCAGCCTTCAGACTAGCGGCTGGTACGAGCAGTACTTC.

This clonotype was recorded a few times. V gene TRBV29-1 combines with J gene TRBJ2-3, with D perhaps TRBD1 (7 bases). This CDR3 is built from 13 residues. Germline CDR1 and CDR2: SQVTM and ANQGSEA. Trimming shortened V by 8 bases and J by 1 base, and 13 bases separated the two germline ends. The DNA of the CDR3 is TGCAGCATTCAGGGGGGAGGCACAGATACGCAGTATTTT. Amino acid sequence: CSIQGGGTDTQYF.

This clonotype was found once. The CDR3 nucleotides are TGCAGTGCTAGAGATGAGTTGGGCTCTGGGGCCAACGTCCTGACTTTC. Protein: CSARDELGSGANVLTF. The rearrangement joins TRBV20-1 to TRBJ2-6, with D unclear. The V gene's germline CDR1 is DFQATT and CDR2 SNEGSKA (reference sequence). There are 16 residues in the CDR3. V lost 0 bases to trimming and J lost 0 bases, with 9 bases between them.

The table lists this clonotype with many counts. The chain carries TRBV7-9 and TRBJ1-2; 7 nucleotides agree with TRBD1. V trimming: 5 bases; J trimming: 2 bases; junction bases outside the gene matches: 5. Germline V CDR1 and CDR2: SEHNR, FQNEAQ (reference sequence). The CDR3 length is 14 residues. CDR3 loop: CASSPSTGNYGYTF. CDR3 nucleotides: TGTGCCAGCAGCCCGTCGACAGGGAACTATGGCTACACCTTC.

The rearrangement uses TRBV2 and TRBJ2-2; D is ambiguous. The CDR3 spans 14 residues. Trimming took 3 bases from V and 8 from J, leaving 13 bases between them. CDR1 SNHLY and CDR2 FYNNEI come from the germline V gene. In DNA, the CDR3 is TGTGCCAGCAGTGACCGGCCTACCGGGGGGGAGCTGTTTTTT. Translating gives CASSDRPTGGELFF.

The genes are TRBV19 and TRBJ2-1; the D is unclear. Germline V gives CDR1 LNHDA, CDR2 SQIVND (reference sequence). V was shortened by 7 bases and J by 7 bases, with 14 bases between the two germline ends. The CDR3 runs to 13 residues. The chain's CDR3 is CASTPSLRNEQFF. CDR3 sequence (DNA): TGTGCCAGTACCCCGAGTCTACGAAATGAGCAGTTCTTC.